This entry is about one TCR beta chain. The antigen remains unidentified. The data stem from a study of T cell repertoires in ileal Crohn's disease. Regarding the study as a whole: Compared with non-smokers, active smokers at surgery showed more clonal expansions.

Included were adult ileal or ileocolonic Crohn's patients indicated for ileocolonic resection. Produced via immunoSEQ multiplex PCR; TCRdb's table is partial and in-frame only. The sample records approximately 17,000 clones, around four fifths being singletons. The CDR3 length is 14 residues. Germline-derived CDR1 and CDR2 are SGHAT and FQDESV (reference sequence). V was pared by 3 bases and J by 3 bases, with 12 bases between. Sequencing was carried out using ileal tissue. This sequence originates from an adult with Crohn's disease. This chain links TRBV11-1 with TRBJ2-7, with D perhaps matching TRBD2 (5 bases). CDR3 nucleotides: TGTGCCAGCAGCTTGATACCGGGGAACTACGAGCAGTACTTC. Translated, it gives CASSLIPGNYEQYF.